Listed here are 11 T cell receptor beta chains from one sample, sequenced in a study of shared clonotypes between healthy human individuals. Assay: immunoSEQ multiplex PCR; the TCRdb copy retains only in-frame clones and omits some. The repertoire has roughly 2,500,000 clones, roughly 93% of them found once; the top ten carry roughly 0.39%. Sequencing used naive CD4+ T cells from PBMCs. The subset here: CD45RA+ positively selected. These TCRs come from a man between 18 and 35 years old in good health. Some clones in this sample may be carry-over from other donors' samples.

The V gene is TRBV14, the J gene TRBJ1-4; no reliable D call. The ends were cut back, 1 base at V and 0 bases at J, with 6 bases in the middle. CDR1 is SGHDN, CDR2 FVKESK, per germline. The CDR3 loop spans 15 amino acids. CDR3 coding DNA: TGTGCCAGCAGCCAAGGAGGGCCAACTAATGAAAAACTGTTTTTT. Amino acids: CASSQGGPTNEKLFF.

The chain employs TRBV6-6 and TRBJ1-3, with a possible D match to TRBD1 (5 bases). In germline, CDR1 is MNHNY, CDR2 SVGAGI (reference sequence). The CDR3 contains 15 residues. Deletions cut 1 base from V and 0 bases from J, with 7 bases between. The CDR3 coding sequence is TGTGCCAGCAGTTACTGGGACGGCTCTGGAAACACCATATATTTT. Translation gives CASSYWDGSGNTIYF.

A word on this clone: This CDR3 is also generated by other DNA sequences in the sample. V usage is TRBV9 and J usage is TRBJ2-5, with D tentatively TRBD2 (7 bases). The CDR3 is 15 amino acids. Germline CDR1 SGDLS, CDR2 YYNGEE. The V gene lost 2 bases and the J gene lost 1 base, with 12 bases spanning the gap. The CDR3, as DNA: TGTGCCAGCAGCGTGGGGGGGGGCCCCCAAGAGACCCAGTACTTC. Amino acid sequence: CASSVGGGPQETQYF.

The genes are TRBV6-1 and TRBJ2-7, with 9 positions matching TRBD2. Germline CDR1 is MNHNS and CDR2 is SASEGT. The junction had 21 bases not matched to a gene; V was cut back by 4 bases and J by 5 bases. The CDR3 has 19 residues. The CDR3 loop reads CASSVNNPTLAGAPHEQYF. CDR3 in DNA: TGTGCCAGCAGTGTCAACAACCCAACCTTAGCGGGGGCTCCCCACGAGCAGTACTTC.

The chain has TRBV6-6 and TRBJ1-1, with 12 bases fitting TRBD1. Trimming removed 5 bases from V and 4 bases from J; junction bases left unmatched: 5. Germline CDR1 and CDR2: MNHNY and SVGAGI (reference sequence). This CDR3 has 15 residues. CDR3 coding DNA: TGTGCCAGCAGTACCCGGGGACAGGGGGCCACTGAAGCTTTCTTT. Translating gives CASSTRGQGATEAFF.

The chain combines TRBV28 with TRBJ2-7; TRBD1 matches at 9 bases. CDR1 and CDR2 (germline): MDHEN, SYDVKM. The CDR3 consists of 13 residues. J gave up 0 bases and V 11 bases, and 5 bases lay outside the gene matches. In DNA form, the CDR3 reads TGTGCCCTCCGGGACAGGGTCTCCTACGAGCAGTACTTC. Amino acids: CALRDRVSYEQYF.

J is TRBJ2-7 and V is TRBV5-4, with TRBD2 matching over 9 bases. CDR3 size: 14 residues. In germline, CDR1 is SGHNT, CDR2 YYREEE (reference sequence). The junction had 9 bases not matched to a gene; V was cut back by 4 bases and J by 7 bases. CDR3 loop: CASSPGTSPREQYF. The CDR3 DNA is TGTGCCAGCAGCCCCGGGACTAGCCCCAGAGAGCAGTACTTC.

This clone was seen a handful of times. CDR3 sequence reads: CASSLGGEAIYNEQFF. In nucleotides, the CDR3 is TGTGCCAGCAGTCTAGGGGGGGAGGCAATCTACAATGAGCAGTTCTTC. This chain joins TRBV11-2 and TRBJ2-1, with a weak D call TRBD2 (7 bases). Trimming shortened V by 6 bases and J by 3 bases, and 18 bases separated the two germline ends. The CDR3 runs 16 residues. In germline, CDR1 is SGHAT, CDR2 FQNNGV. Variable domain in full (rest from reference TRBV11-2 and TRBJ2-1): EAGVAQSPRYKIIEKRQSVAFWCNPISGHATLYWYQQILGQGPKLLIQFQNNGVVDDSQLPKDRFSAERLKGVDSTLKIQPAKLEDSAVYLCASSLGGEAIYNEQFFGPGTRLTVL.

The V gene is TRBV9, the J gene TRBJ1-4; 7 bases line up with TRBD1. V shed 3 bases, J shed 3 bases, and the junction held 8 bases outside the gene matches. The CDR3 has 16 residues. Looked up from germline, CDR1 is SGDLS and CDR2 is YYNGEE. CDR3 DNA sequence: TGTGCCAGCAGCGCCGGAGGGACAGCTCCTAATGAAAAACTGTTTTTT. Translation gives CASSAGGTAPNEKLFF.

The chain joins TRBV28 to TRBJ2-6; D gene unclear. The V gene lost 0 bases and the J gene lost 0 bases, with 6 bases spanning the gap. The germline V gene encodes CDR1 MDHEN and CDR2 SYDVKM. The CDR3 sequence is 16 residues long. CDR3 DNA sequence: TGTGCCAGCAGTTTATGGGCGGTCTCTGGGGCCAACGTCCTGACTTTC. Its protein product is CASSLWAVSGANVLTF.

The chain uses TRBV19 and TRBJ2-5, with TRBD2 identical over 7 bases. This CDR3 has 15 amino acids. V lost 4 bases, J lost 4 bases, and 9 bases stayed unmatched. Germline V gives CDR1 LNHDA, CDR2 SQIVND (reference sequence). The CDR3 is CASSTPWGGPETQYF. The DNA for the CDR3 is TGTGCCAGTAGTACGCCCTGGGGAGGGCCAGAGACCCAGTACTTC.